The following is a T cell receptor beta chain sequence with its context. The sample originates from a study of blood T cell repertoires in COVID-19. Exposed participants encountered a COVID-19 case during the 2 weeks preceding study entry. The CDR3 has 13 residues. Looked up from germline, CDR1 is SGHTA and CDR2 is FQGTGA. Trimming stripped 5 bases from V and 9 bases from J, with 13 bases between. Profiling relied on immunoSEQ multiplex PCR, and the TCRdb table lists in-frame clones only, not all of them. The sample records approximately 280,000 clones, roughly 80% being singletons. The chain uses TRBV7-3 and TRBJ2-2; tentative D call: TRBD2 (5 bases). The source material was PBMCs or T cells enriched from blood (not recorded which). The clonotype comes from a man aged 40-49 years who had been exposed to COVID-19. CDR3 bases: TGTGCCAGCAGCCTCGATAGGAGGAGGGAGCTGTTTTTT. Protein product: CASSLDRRRELFF.